This entry describes one T cell receptor (beta chain). Its antigen is currently unknown. These data originate in a study of shared clonotypes between healthy human individuals. Overall study findings and caveats: Only blood samples were collected, and tissue repertoires likely differ. The sharing of 4.5% to 6.5% of naive CD4 clonotypes was seen across a handful of donors. Generally, naive subsets came out with larger estimated richness than memory subsets.

TCRdb keeps only in-frame clones here, not all; method: immunoSEQ multiplex PCR. The data contain about 2 million clones, about 95% of them seen just once; the ten biggest clones take up roughly 1%. The CDR3 totals 17 residues. Per germline, CDR1 MGHRA and CDR2 YSYEKL. J was trimmed by 2 bases and V by 0 bases; bases with no gene match: 6. Naive CD8 populations comprised CD45RO-negative cells positively selected for CCR7, excluding terminally differentiated effector memory CD45RA+ cells. This sequence joins TRBV4-1 and TRBJ2-7; 11 nucleotides match TRBD2. This TCR was recovered from a man in his late teens or twenties in good health. The specimen sequenced was naive CD8+ T cells sorted from blood. CDR3: CASSQEVLLAGAYEQYF. The CDR3 bases are TGCGCCAGCAGCCAAGAAGTGTTACTAGCGGGAGCCTACGAGCAGTACTTC.